The 26 T cell receptor beta chains given below trace back to one sample, sequenced in a study of neurological immune-mediated disorders. TCRdb redid the calling of the 5' RACE reads with MiXCR, one entry per CDR3 protein. The data contain 70,000 to 95,000 distinct CDR3 sequences, 17% of them seen just once; the ten biggest clones take up roughly 14%. Sequencing used PBMCs. Receptors were obtained from a woman in her thirties or forties in good health.

Many counts were recorded for this clonotype. The genes are TRBV7-2 and TRBJ2-5, with D perhaps TRBD1 (5 bases). V was cut by 2 bases and J by 2 bases, with 12 bases left in between. The CDR3 is 15 residues long. From germline, CDR1 is SGHTA and CDR2 FQGNSA. For the CDR3, the DNA is TGTGCCAGCAGCTTATATGGGGCGGTTCAAGAGACCCAGTACTTC. It translates to CASSLYGAVQETQYF. The complete variable domain, with remaining parts taken from reference TRBV7-2 and TRBJ2-5, reads GAGVSQSPSNKVTEKGKDVELRCDPISGHTALYWYRQSLGQGLEFLIYFQGNSAPDKSGLPSDRFSAERTGGSVSTLTIQRTQQEDSAVYLCASSLYGAVQETQYFGPGTRLLVL.

Ten or more counts support this clonotype. The J gene is TRBJ1-1, the V gene TRBV4-3; D possibly corresponds to TRBD1 (5 bases). The germline V and J ends were trimmed by 0 bases and 1 base, with 15 bases remaining between them. CDR3 size: 17 residues. From germline, CDR1 is LGHNA and CDR2 YSLEER. The CDR3 coding sequence is TGCGCCAGCAGCCAAGACGGCGGAGGGGAGGGGAACACTGAAGCTTTCTTT. The encoded protein is CASSQDGGGEGNTEAFF.

This chain joins TRBV6-2 or TRBV6-3 and TRBJ2-1; D could derive from TRBD1 or TRBD2 (5 bases each). Trimming removed 6 bases at V and 12 bases at J, with 21 bases between. CDR1 and CDR2 from the germline V gene are MNHEY and SVGEGT. This CDR3 is 14 amino acids long. The CDR3 sequence is CASSRTGADEGQFF. The CDR3 bases are TGTGCCAGCAGCCGGACCGGGGCGGATGAAGGGCAGTTCTTC.

The chain uses TRBV14 and TRBJ1-1; D gene ambiguous. The CDR3 totals 16 residues. V dropped 6 bases and J dropped 0 bases, with 17 bases sitting between them. CDR1 and CDR2 (germline): SGHDN, FVKESK. This CDR3 is CASSKTGLPLNTEAFF. Here the CDR3 DNA reads TGTGCCAGCAGTAAAACCGGGCTACCCTTGAACACTGAAGCTTTCTTT.

Remarks on this clonotype: This may stem from a read error, because a much larger clone lies one nucleotide away. The chain has TRBV5-5 and TRBJ1-1; D is perhaps TRBD1 (6 bases). The CDR3 runs 15 residues. Germline assignment: CDR1 SGHKS and CDR2 YYEKEE (reference sequence). In nucleotides, the CDR3 is TGTGCCAGCAGCCACGGACAGCCTACCTACACTGAAGATTTCTTT. Protein sequence: CASSHGQPTYTEDFF.

This clonotype showed up many times. The rearrangement links TRBV12-3 or TRBV12-4 to TRBJ2-5; 7 bases map to TRBD2. V dropped 3 bases and J dropped 5; count of bases not matched to a gene: 3. This CDR3 has 13 residues. CDR3 bases: TGTGCCAGCAGTTTGCGGACTAGTGAGACCCAGTACTTC. It codes for CASSLRTSETQYF.

The chain couples TRBV20-1 to TRBJ1-5, with D perhaps TRBD1 (6 bases). The CDR3 contains 14 residues. The germline CDR1 and CDR2 sequences are DFQATT and SNEGSKA (reference sequence). V was cut by 5 bases and J by 3 bases, with 14 bases left in between. The CDR3 protein is CSALQGSTNQPQHF. For the CDR3, the DNA is TGCAGTGCTCTACAGGGATCTACCAATCAGCCCCAGCATTTT.

V is TRBV3-1 and J is TRBJ2-7; 15 nucleotides align to TRBD2. J was trimmed by 7 bases and V by 4 bases; bases with no gene match: 8. This CDR3 has 16 amino acids. Germline lookup yields CDR1 LGHDT and CDR2 YNNKEL (reference sequence). The CDR3 loop reads CASSPRTSGGALEQYF. For the CDR3, the DNA is TGTGCCAGCAGCCCGAGGACTAGCGGGGGGGCTTTGGAGCAGTACTTC.

Many counts were recorded for this clonotype. The V call is TRBV7-2, the J call TRBJ2-5, with D possibly TRBD2 on 6 matching bases. V was pared by 5 bases and J by 4 bases, with 20 bases between. Per germline, CDR1 SGHTA and CDR2 FQGNSA. The CDR3 is 16 residues long. The CDR3 DNA reads TGTGCCAGCAGCCCCACCGGGACTTACACTAGAGAGACCCAGTACTTC. Its protein product is CASSPTGTYTRETQYF. The full variable domain, rest sourced from reference TRBV7-2 and TRBJ2-5, is GAGVSQSPSNKVTEKGKDVELRCDPISGHTALYWYRQSLGQGLEFLIYFQGNSAPDKSGLPSDRFSAERTGGSVSTLTIQRTQQEDSAVYLCASSPTGTYTRETQYFGPGTRLLVL.

The chain carries TRBV6-6 and TRBJ1-2; TRBD1 aligns across 12 bases. Germline CDR1 reads MNHNY; CDR2 reads SVGAGI (reference sequence). Trimming cost V 2 bases and J 8 bases; bases outside gene matches: 6. The CDR3 has 15 residues. CDR3 in DNA: TGTGCCAGCAGTTACCCGCCGGGACAGGGGGCAGGCTACACCTTC. Translating gives CASSYPPGQGAGYTF.

There are many counts of this clonotype. The chain is built from TRBV9 and TRBJ1-6; maybe TRBD1 (6 bases). The V gene lost 3 bases and the J gene lost 9 bases, with 19 bases spanning the gap. From germline, CDR1 is SGDLS and CDR2 YYNGEE. The CDR3 totals 16 residues. The CDR3 DNA reads TGTGCCAGCAGCGGACCTCTGGGGGGCGGCGGTTCACCCCTCCACTTT. Translated, it gives CASSGPLGGGGSPLHF.

This clonotype was detected many times. This chain uses TRBV14 with TRBJ1-2, with D perhaps matching TRBD1 (6 bases). Per germline, CDR1 SGHDN and CDR2 FVKESK. This CDR3 has 16 residues. Trimming pared 0 bases from V and 4 bases from J, leaving 15 bases between. CDR3 sequence: CASSQDMKGGTYGYTF. The CDR3 bases are TGTGCCAGCAGCCAAGACATGAAAGGGGGGACCTATGGCTACACCTTC.

The chain is built from TRBV15 and TRBJ2-3; D is unclear. This CDR3 region has 15 residues. Per the germline V gene, CDR1 is LNHNV and CDR2 is YYDKDF (reference sequence). V lost 0 bases to trimming and J lost 4 bases, with 11 bases between them. CDR3 nucleotides: TGTGCCACCAGCAGAGATGTGACTCCCGCAGATACGCAGTATTTT. Its protein product is CATSRDVTPADTQYF.

V usage is TRBV6-6 and J usage is TRBJ1-1; the D is unclear. CDR1 MNHNY and CDR2 SVGAGI come from the germline V gene (reference sequence). Trimming left V 1 base short and J 1 base short, with 10 bases between. This CDR3 is 15 amino acids long. CDR3: CASSYLHGGNTEAFF. DNA of the CDR3: TGTGCCAGCAGTTACTTACATGGAGGGAACACTGAAGCTTTCTTT.

This clonotype was counted many times. V is TRBV7-3 and J is TRBJ2-5; TRBD1 matches at 7 bases. CDR3 length: 17 residues. The V gene end was trimmed by 2 bases and the J gene end by 1 base; junction bases not matched to a gene: 10. CDR1 and CDR2 from the germline V gene are SGHTA and FQGTGA. CDR3: CASSLYTRGPTQETQYF. The DNA of the CDR3 is TGTGCCAGCAGCTTATATACAAGGGGGCCTACCCAAGAGACCCAGTACTTC.

This clonotype was picked up many times. This chain connects TRBV6-5 to TRBJ2-5, with 12 bases aligning to TRBD1. This CDR3 is built from 16 residues. Germline assignment: CDR1 MNHEY and CDR2 SVGAGI. After removal of 0 bases from V and 5 bases from J, the junction contained 4 bases not matched to a gene. In DNA form, the CDR3 reads TGTGCCAGCAGTTACTCGGGACAGGGGGCCGAGGAGACCCAGTACTTC. It codes for CASSYSGQGAEETQYF.

The chain couples TRBV5-1 to TRBJ1-2; 7 bases match TRBD1. CDR3 length: 15 residues. J lost 1 base, V lost 4 bases, and 7 bases had no gene match. Germline assignment: CDR1 SGHRS and CDR2 YFSETQ. The CDR3 nucleotides read TGCGCCAGCAGCCCGACGCCAGGGGGTAACTATGGCTACACCTTC. Its protein is CASSPTPGGNYGYTF.

This clonotype occurred many times. The V call is TRBV20-1, the J call TRBJ1-6; D is possibly TRBD1 (5 bases). CDR3 length: 17 residues. Germline values: CDR1 DFQATT, CDR2 SNEGSKA (reference sequence). Between the trimmed V and J ends, which lost 6 bases and 1 base, there was a span of 19 bases. The CDR3 region has the DNA TGCAGTGCGGCCGGGACCGGGAGCTTTTCCTATAATTCACCCCTCCACTTT. It specifies CSAAGTGSFSYNSPLHF.

This clonotype was recorded many times. The chain has TRBV7-8 and TRBJ2-1, with D possibly being TRBD2 (7 bases). The germline V and J ends were trimmed by 5 bases and 4 bases, with 24 bases remaining between them. Germline V lookup: CDR1 SGHVS, CDR2 FQNEAQ. The CDR3 length is 18 residues. The CDR3 protein is CASSLKGARGGRYNEQFF. The CDR3 bases are TGTGCCAGCAGCCTAAAAGGGGCGCGCGGGGGCCGTTACAATGAGCAGTTCTTC.

This clonotype was seen a handful of times. The chain employs TRBV18 and TRBJ1-3; no reliable D call. V was pared by 0 bases and J by 1 base, with 7 bases between. The CDR3 length is 15 residues. Germline-derived CDR1 and CDR2 are KGHSH and LQKENI. The CDR3 loop is CASSPPSLSGNTIYF. Here the CDR3 DNA reads TGTGCCAGCTCACCACCTTCCCTATCTGGAAACACCATATATTTT.

This clonotype showed up many times. This chain links TRBV20-1 with TRBJ2-5, with TRBD2 identical over 13 bases. The CDR3 is made up of 16 amino acids. Trimming took 0 bases from V and 5 from J; bases not matched to a gene: 6. From germline, CDR1 is DFQATT and CDR2 SNEGSKA (reference sequence). The CDR3 is CSARDETSGGLETQYF. The CDR3 DNA sequence: TGCAGTGCTAGAGACGAGACTAGCGGGGGGCTGGAGACCCAGTACTTC.

This clonotype was seen at least ten times. V usage is TRBV20-1 and J usage is TRBJ2-7; the D is unclear. The CDR3 has 15 residues. Trimming took 3 bases from V and 6 from J, leaving 21 bases between them. CDR1 is DFQATT and CDR2 is SNEGSKA in the germline V gene (reference sequence). The CDR3: CSASMTGRPGPEQYF. The CDR3 DNA is TGCAGTGCTAGCATGACCGGGCGACCGGGTCCCGAGCAGTACTTC.

This clonotype was detected ten times or more. The chain has TRBV7-2 and TRBJ1-2, with 8 nucleotides matching TRBD1. Trimming at V came to 0 bases and at J to 4 bases, leaving 7 bases not matched to a gene. The CDR3 runs 16 residues. Germline lookup yields CDR1 SGHTA and CDR2 FQGNSA. CDR3 region: CASSLAPAGGVYGYTF. The CDR3 DNA sequence: TGTGCCAGCAGCTTAGCGCCAGCAGGGGGCGTCTATGGCTACACCTTC.

This clonotype was observed many times. The CDR3 is CASRGTGLSNTEAFF. The CDR3 bases are TGTGCCAGCAGAGGTACAGGCTTGTCGAACACTGAAGCTTTCTTT. This chain uses TRBV27 with TRBJ1-1; a possible D gene is TRBD1 (5 bases). The germline gives CDR1 MNHEY, CDR2 SMNVEV (reference sequence). This CDR3 has 15 amino acids. The germline V and J ends were trimmed by 6 bases and 1 base, with 15 bases remaining between them.

As concerns this clonotype: A much larger clone differs from this one at a single base, so this may be a read error. Since no conserved phenylalanine or tryptophan closes the CDR3, a read error is the likely cause. The V call is TRBV3-1, the J call TRBJ2-1, with 12 bases fitting TRBD1. With V trimmed by 4 bases and J by 9 bases, 7 bases remained unmatched. CDR3 length equals 15 residues. From germline, CDR1 is LGHDT and CDR2 YNNKEL (reference sequence). The CDR3 DNA is TGTGCCAGCAGCCCCCGGGACAGGGGGCGAGGTGAGCAGTTCTCC. Protein product: CASSPRDRGRGEQFS.

This clonotype was recorded at least ten times. V usage is TRBV5-1 and J usage is TRBJ1-5; 8 bases align to TRBD1. CDR3 length: 17 residues. V was clipped by 2 bases and J by 0 bases; unmatched bases: 7. From germline, CDR1 is SGHRS and CDR2 YFSETQ. The CDR3 reads CASSFDATGDSNQPQHF. CDR3 DNA sequence: TGCGCCAGCAGCTTCGACGCGACAGGGGATAGCAATCAGCCCCAGCATTTT.